This TCR beta chain was documented in a study of blood T cell repertoires in COVID-19. Study summary: Researchers got acute and convalescent COVID-19 samples from the United States, Italy and Spain. PBMCs, B-cell-depleted T cells, or T cells were the source of the cDNA or gDNA that made up the material.

Original analysis: Nucleated cell counts were estimated from reference gene primer amplification. Here immunoSEQ multiplex PCR was the method, and the copy in TCRdb shows in-frame clones only, minus some. The V and J calls and clone size are taken from that table; D and trimming were inferred from the DNA. The sample contains over 110,000 clones, around 86% of which appear only once. Germline CDR1 DFQATT, CDR2 SNEGSKA (reference sequence). This CDR3 has 11 residues. Trimming removed 0 bases from V and 6 bases from J, with 5 bases in between. Sequencing used peripheral blood. The chain uses TRBV20-1 and TRBJ1-1; D not certain. This TCR came from a human donor in a cohort sampled during active COVID-19. In DNA form, the CDR3 reads TGCAGTGCTAGAGATAGTCCTGAAGCTTTCTTT. Translation gives CSARDSPEAFF.